Following are 23 T cell receptor beta chains from one sample sequenced in a study of CD8+ T cells in alopecia areata. Treatment: oral pan-JAK inhibitor, 5-10 mg twice daily. cDNA reverse transcribed from extracted RNA served as the sequencing template. Clones were read by immunoSEQ multiplex PCR, and TCRdb kept only the in-frame ones, dropping some. Here the sample spans around 200,000 clones, roughly three fifths being singletons. Source: CD8+ T cells sorted from blood, taken at week 24, from a patient treated with tofacitinib. These receptors all come from a human donor with alopecia areata.

V and J are TRBV10-3 and TRBJ1-5, with D possibly TRBD1 on 6 matching bases. This CDR3 is built from 14 residues. Trimming cost V 6 bases and J 5 bases, with 14 bases left between them. In germline, CDR1 is ENHRY, CDR2 SYGVKD. The CDR3 nucleotides are TGTGCCATCAGGGATACAGGGACGGATCAGCCCCAGCATTTT. This gives the protein CAIRDTGTDQPQHF.

This chain links TRBV6-5 with TRBJ2-7; 8 bases map to TRBD1. Germline-derived CDR1 and CDR2 are MNHEY and SVGAGI. The CDR3 contains 12 residues. J gave up 1 base and V 10 bases, and 3 bases lay outside the gene matches. Here the CDR3 reads CATQGESYEQYF. DNA for the CDR3: TGTGCCACACAGGGGGAGTCCTACGAGCAGTACTTC.

V is TRBV12-5 and J is TRBJ1-2; D gene ambiguous. The CDR3 runs to 13 residues. Germline lookup yields CDR1 LGHNT and CDR2 FRNRAP. V was cut by 6 bases and J by 5 bases, with 13 bases left in between. CDR3 residues: CASGPVPEYGYTF. CDR3 nucleotides: TGTGCTAGTGGCCCGGTACCGGAGTATGGCTACACCTTC.

The chain joins TRBV7-9 to TRBJ1-6; D might be TRBD1 (5 bases). Germline values: CDR1 SEHNR, CDR2 FQNEAQ (reference sequence). V lost 5 bases, J lost 7 bases, and 18 bases lay in between. The CDR3 is 16 residues long. The DNA for the CDR3 is TGTGCCAGCAGCCTCCAGGGCAGGGTGGGCAATTCACCCCTCCACTTT. Encoded protein: CASSLQGRVGNSPLHF. The full variable domain, its missing parts supplied by reference TRBV7-9 and TRBJ1-6, is DTGVSQNPRHKITKRGQNVTFRCDPISEHNRLYWYRQTLGQGPEFLTYFQNEAQLEKSRLLSDRFSAERPKGSFSTLEIQRTEQGDSAMYLCASSLQGRVGNSPLHFGNGTRLTVT.

The V call is TRBV14, the J call TRBJ2-5; D unresolved. This CDR3 is built from 14 residues. CDR1 SGHDN and CDR2 FVKESK come from the germline V gene. The V end was cut by 0 bases, the J end by 4 bases, with 9 bases between. Here the CDR3 reads CASSQDRVLETQYF. CDR3 nucleotides: TGTGCCAGCAGCCAAGATAGGGTCTTAGAGACCCAGTACTTC.

The chain joins TRBV6-6 to TRBJ1-5; no clear D gene. Trimming took 6 bases from V and 4 from J, leaving 10 bases between them. CDR3 size: 13 residues. Germline loops: CDR1 MNHNY, CDR2 SVGAGI (reference sequence). Here the CDR3 reads CASSLGKNQPQHF. The DNA of the CDR3 is TGTGCCAGCAGCCTCGGGAAGAATCAGCCCCAGCATTTT.

This clone has only one observation. The V call is TRBV27, the J call TRBJ1-5; D remains ambiguous. Germline values: CDR1 MNHEY, CDR2 SMNVEV (reference sequence). This CDR3 region has 15 residues. Trimming took 4 bases from V and 1 from J, leaving 11 bases between them. The CDR3 protein is CASSSGLRSNQPQHF. CDR3 DNA sequence: TGTGCCAGCAGTTCGGGATTAAGGAGCAATCAGCCCCAGCATTTT.

This clone has only a few counts. This chain uses TRBV10-3 with TRBJ1-2, with 9 bases fitting TRBD1. V dropped 6 bases and J dropped 5; count of bases not matched to a gene: 1. Germline-derived CDR1 and CDR2 are ENHRY and SYGVKD. CDR3 size: 12 residues. The CDR3 is CAIRDRGYGYTF. CDR3 nucleotide sequence: TGTGCCATCAGGGACAGGGGATATGGCTACACCTTC.

The V gene is TRBV5-1, the J gene TRBJ2-7, with TRBD1 matching 7 bases. The CDR3 has 14 residues. Germline lookup yields CDR1 SGHRS and CDR2 YFSETQ. Unmatched junction bases numbered 10, after V lost 4 bases and J lost 6 bases. The CDR3 here is CASSLRDSSFEQYF. For the CDR3, the DNA is TGCGCCAGCAGCCTCCGGGACAGTTCTTTCGAGCAGTACTTC.

The CDR3 reads CATSRDGEPQHF. Here the CDR3 DNA reads TGTGCCACCAGCAGAGATGGGGAGCCCCAGCATTTT. The rearrangement joins TRBV15 to TRBJ1-5; D remains ambiguous. Germline V gene lookup returns CDR1 LNHNV and CDR2 YYDKDF (reference sequence). V was clipped by 0 bases and J by 8 bases, with 5 bases between them. This CDR3 has 12 amino acids.

The V call is TRBV4-2, the J call TRBJ1-2; D perhaps matches TRBD1 (5 bases). Germline values: CDR1 LGHNA, CDR2 YNFKEQ. V dropped 1 base and J dropped 0 bases, with 9 bases sitting between them. CDR3 length equals 15 residues. CDR3 in DNA: TGTGCCAGCAGCCAAGGAGGGACCTCTAACTATGGCTACACCTTC. As protein: CASSQGGTSNYGYTF.

The sample holds a few counts of this clone. The V and J genes are TRBV5-1 and TRBJ2-1; D is undetermined. V was clipped by 5 bases and J by 7 bases, with 7 bases between them. The V gene's germline CDR1 is SGHRS and CDR2 YFSETQ. This CDR3 has 11 amino acids. CDR3 sequence (DNA): TGCGCCAGCAGAATTGGGAATGAGCAGTTCTTC. As protein: CASRIGNEQFF.

The chain is built from TRBV27 and TRBJ2-7; 9 nucleotides line up with TRBD2. Germline V gives CDR1 MNHEY, CDR2 SMNVEV (reference sequence). Trimming removed 7 bases from V and 5 bases from J; junction bases left unmatched: 3. The CDR3 loop spans 12 amino acids. The CDR3 region is CASTAGGNEQYF. The CDR3 bases are TGTGCCAGCACTGCGGGAGGGAACGAGCAGTACTTC.

The chain uses TRBV21-1 and TRBJ1-5. TRBV21-1 is flagged as a pseudogene. The CDR3 length is 9 residues. The CDR3 DNA reads as TGTGCCAGCCCCGCAAACCAGCATTTT. Translation: CASPANQHF.

The V gene is TRBV6-5, the J gene TRBJ2-7; 8 bases are shared with TRBD2. Germline CDR1 and CDR2: MNHEY and SVGAGI. This CDR3 region has 14 residues. The V segment lost 2 bases and the J segment 0 bases; nucleotides outside the gene matches: 0. The CDR3 loop is CASSYGTSSYEQYF. In DNA, the CDR3 is TGTGCCAGCAGTTACGGGACTAGCTCCTACGAGCAGTACTTC.

The chain employs TRBV29-1 and TRBJ2-2; 11 bases map to TRBD1. Germline V gives CDR1 SQVTM, CDR2 ANQGSEA. V trimming: 1 base; J trimming: 5 bases; junction bases outside the gene matches: 6. The CDR3 has 16 residues. The CDR3 is CSVEARDRGFTGELFF. The CDR3 DNA reads TGCAGCGTTGAAGCCCGGGACAGGGGGTTTACCGGGGAGCTGTTTTTT.

As DNA, the CDR3 is TGTGCCAGCAGCTTAGCCCGGACAGGACTAAACTACGAGCAGTACTTC. It encodes CASSLARTGLNYEQYF. The chain has TRBV7-2 and TRBJ2-7; tentative D call: TRBD1 (7 bases). Germline loops: CDR1 SGHTA, CDR2 FQGNSA. This CDR3 has 16 amino acids. V lost 0 bases and J lost 3, with 15 bases in between.

The rearrangement joins TRBV6-1 to TRBJ2-2; no clear D gene. The V end lost 10 bases, the J end lost 5 bases, and 11 bases lay between the germline ends. This CDR3 has 12 amino acids. From germline, CDR1 is MNHNS and CDR2 SASEGT. Written as DNA, the CDR3 is TGTGCCATCGTTCGGCTGACCGGGGAGCTGTTTTTT. This encodes CAIVRLTGELFF.

The J gene is TRBJ2-7, the V gene TRBV10-3; D may be TRBD1 or TRBD2 (5 bases each). The ends were cut back, 3 bases at V and 0 bases at J, with 15 bases in the middle. The CDR3 has 16 residues. Germline lookup yields CDR1 ENHRY and CDR2 SYGVKD. CDR3 sequence: CAISDYRGRDSYEQYF. In DNA form, the CDR3 reads TGTGCCATCAGTGACTATAGGGGACGGGACTCCTACGAGCAGTACTTC.

The J gene is TRBJ2-2, the V gene TRBV7-9; unclear D gene. Germline V CDR1 and CDR2: SEHNR, FQNEAQ (reference sequence). The ends were cut back, 3 bases at V and 5 bases at J, with 7 bases in the middle. This CDR3 is 13 amino acids long. CDR3: CASSLGWTGELFF. CDR3 coding DNA: TGTGCCAGCAGCTTGGGGTGGACCGGGGAGCTGTTTTTT.

This clone was counted a few times. Its ends do not fully match the called genes, so a read error is possible. The V gene is TRBV29-1, the J gene TRBJ2-3, with 9 bases fitting TRBD2. The CDR3 consists of 12 residues. Looked up from germline, CDR1 is SQVTM and CDR2 is ANQGSEA. The CDR3 here is CSAGTSIDTQYF. CDR3 DNA sequence: TGCAGCGCCGGGACTAGCATAGATACGCAGTATTTT.

This chain joins TRBV30 and TRBJ2-7; TRBD1 matches 9 bases. In germline, CDR1 is GTSNPN, CDR2 SVGIG (reference sequence). This CDR3 spans 12 amino acids. V trimming: 8 bases; J trimming: 2 bases; junction bases outside the gene matches: 4. The CDR3 protein is CAGTGSAYEQYF. The CDR3 DNA reads as TGTGCCGGGACAGGGAGCGCCTACGAGCAGTACTTC. Looking up the rest from reference TRBV30 and TRBJ2-7 gives the full variable domain: SQTIHQWPATLVQPVGSPLSLECTVEGTSNPNLYWYRQAAGRGLQLLFYSVGIGQISSEVPQNLSASRPQDRQFILSSKKLLLSDSGFYLCAGTGSAYEQYFGPGTRLTVT.

The rearrangement uses TRBV30 and TRBJ1-1; 7 positions match TRBD1. V was clipped by 5 bases and J by 6 bases; unmatched bases: 9. The germline V gene encodes CDR1 GTSNPN and CDR2 SVGIG (reference sequence). The CDR3 runs to 13 residues. CDR3 coding DNA: TGTGCCTGGGGAACAGGGGTAGGGGCTGAAGCTTTCTTT. This gives the protein CAWGTGVGAEAFF. Using reference TRBV30 and TRBJ1-1 for the parts outside the CDR3, the full variable domain is SQTIHQWPATLVQPVGSPLSLECTVEGTSNPNLYWYRQAAGRGLQLLFYSVGIGQISSEVPQNLSASRPQDRQFILSSKKLLLSDSGFYLCAWGTGVGAEAFFGQGTRLTVV.